This TCR beta chain came from a study of blood T cell repertoires in COVID-19. Study summary: Acute and convalescent COVID-19 specimens originated in the United States, Italy and Spain.

Under the authors' procedure: Amplifying reference gene primers gave estimates of nucleated cell counts. Method: immunoSEQ multiplex PCR; TCRdb's copy keeps in-frame clones and lacks some. V, J and clone size are taken as reported in that table, and D and trimming were inferred from the DNA itself. The sample has over 150,000 clones, 70% to 90% seen once. CDR1 and CDR2 (germline): LGHNA, YSLEER. This CDR3 has 15 residues. With V trimmed by 1 base and J by 11 bases, 13 bases remained unmatched. This sequence joins TRBV4-3 and TRBJ1-1; TRBD1 matches 7 bases. This TCR was sampled from a man between 65 and 85 years old with active or convalescent COVID-19. The sample was peripheral blood. CDR3 sequence reads: CASSQGLDPGQRAFF. Written as DNA, the CDR3 is TGCGCCAGCAGCCAAGGGTTGGATCCGGGACAGCGGGCTTTCTTT.